One and the same sample provided the 23 T cell receptor beta chains below, sequenced in a study of tumor and adjacent non-tumor tissue in lung cancer. The library came from three nested PCR rounds adapted from ARM-PCR protocols. Via MiXCR, TCRdb re-called the multiplex PCR reads, giving one row per CDR3 protein. The sample has some 100,000 distinct CDR3 sequences, over 55% seen once. This sample's RNA came from whole unsorted tissue. More than 3 cm separated this lung sample from the edge of the tumor. The sample consisted of distant non-tumor lung tissue. These receptors all come from a man in his 60s with non-small cell lung cancer.

This chain connects TRBV12-3 or TRBV12-4 to TRBJ1-5; TRBD1 matches 11 bases. The CDR3 length is 16 residues. Trimming took 9 bases from V and 7 from J; bases not matched to a gene: 14. The CDR3 sequence: CASSQGQGVVDQPQHF. In DNA form, the CDR3 reads TGTGCCAGTAGTCAGGGACAGGGGGTAGTGGACCAGCCCCAGCATTTT.

Note on this clonotype: The junction does not match germline at one end; this may be a read error. This chain uses TRBV29-1 with TRBJ2-7, with 8 positions matching TRBD1. This CDR3 has 13 residues. The germline V gene has CDR1 SQVTM and CDR2 ANQGSEA. The CDR3 loop is CSVRQGQGYEQYF. The CDR3 DNA sequence: TGCAGCGTCCGACAGGGGCAGGGCTACGAGCAATACTTC.

The chain carries TRBV29-1 and TRBJ2-1; 7 bases map to TRBD1. Germline V lookup: CDR1 SQVTM, CDR2 ANQGSEA. This CDR3 region has 12 residues. The CDR3, as DNA: TGCGGCTATGGGGCAGGGGGTAATGAGCAGTTCTTC. Its protein is CGYGAGGNEQFF.

A remark on this clonotype: Germline and junction disagree at one end, which may indicate a read error. This chain joins TRBV7-9 and TRBJ2-1; 9 positions match TRBD2. Germline assignment: CDR1 SEHNR and CDR2 FQNEAQ (reference sequence). This CDR3 is 15 amino acids long. CDR3 nucleotide sequence: TGTGCGAGCAGCCCCCTAGCGGGATCCTACAATGAGCGGTTCTTC. Protein: CASSPLAGSYNERFF.

Comment on this clonotype: A much larger clone differs from this one at a single base, so this may be a read error. The chain combines TRBV14 with TRBJ1-1; D ambiguous. The length of the CDR3 is 15 residues. Looked up from germline, CDR1 is SGHDN and CDR2 is FVKESK. The CDR3 sequence is CACSQISGMNTEAFF. In nucleotides, the CDR3 is TGTGCCTGCAGCCAAATCAGCGGAATGAACACTGAAGCTTTCTTT.

The table lists this clonotype with many counts. The chain uses TRBV5-1 and TRBJ2-7; D is possibly TRBD1 (5 bases). Germline values: CDR1 SGHRS, CDR2 YFSETQ. CDR3 length: 14 residues. V gave up 4 bases and J gave up 0 bases, with 11 bases separating them. CDR3 loop: CASSTQVSSYEQYF. For the CDR3, the DNA is TGCGCCAGCAGCACACAGGTTTCCTCCTACGAGCAGTACTTC.

This sequence joins TRBV6-1 and TRBJ1-1, with unresolved D. V dropped 1 base and J dropped 1 base, with 13 bases sitting between them. In germline, CDR1 is MNHNS, CDR2 SASEGT. The CDR3 extends over 16 amino acids. This CDR3 reads CASSEGARHRNTEAFF. Written as DNA, the CDR3 is TGTGCCAGCAGTGAAGGAGCCCGTCACAGGAACACTGAAGCTTTCTTT.

Comment on this clonotype: The junction does not match germline at one end; this may be a read error. The chain employs TRBV5-5 and TRBJ1-2; D perhaps matches TRBD1 (6 bases). The CDR3 is 14 residues long. Germline CDR1 reads SGHKS; CDR2 reads YYEKEE (reference sequence). The CDR3 loop reads CASRLDRSNYGYTF. The CDR3 bases are TGTGCCAGCAGGTTGGACAGATCTAACTATGGCTACACCTTC.

This clonotype was counted at least ten times. This rearrangement joins TRBV5-1 to TRBJ2-3; D is unclear. This CDR3 has 14 amino acids. V gave up 5 bases and J gave up 1 base, with 11 bases separating them. In germline, CDR1 is SGHRS, CDR2 YFSETQ. The CDR3, as DNA: TGCGCCAGCAGTTTCCCCATGGGCACAGATACGCAGTATTTT. Protein sequence: CASSFPMGTDTQYF.

Concerning this clonotype itself: Just one base apart from a much larger clone, this may be a read error. The chain recombines TRBV4-1 with TRBJ2-5, with a possible D match to TRBD2 (6 bases). The CDR3 is 16 residues long. With 0 bases removed from V and 9 bases from J, the gap between germline ends came to 20 bases. CDR1 MGHRA and CDR2 YSYEKL come from the germline V gene. The CDR3 reads CASSQEASTSGEAQYF. The CDR3 region has the DNA TGCGCCAGCAGCCAAGAAGCCTCGACTAGTGGGGAGGCCCAGTACTTC.

This clonotype was seen many times. The chain has TRBV20-1 and TRBJ1-2, with D perhaps TRBD1 (6 bases). Germline assignment: CDR1 DFQATT and CDR2 SNEGSKA (reference sequence). The CDR3 is 12 residues long. The V gene lost 6 bases and the J gene lost 6 bases, with 14 bases spanning the gap. The CDR3 reads CSAPGTTDGYTF. CDR3 DNA: TGCAGTGCACCCGGGACAACTGATGGCTACACCTTC.

As regards this clonotype: This likely comes from a read error, as the CDR3 has no conserved phenylalanine or tryptophan at its end. V usage is TRBV24-1 and J usage is TRBJ2-1; D unclear. CDR1 KGHDR and CDR2 SFDVKD come from the germline V gene. The CDR3 is 13 residues long. CDR3 bases: TGTACCACCAGTGATCCCCCAGGTTACGAGCAGTTCATC. Its protein is CTTSDPPGYEQFI.

This clonotype has only a few counts. A much bigger clone sits one base away, suggesting this may be a read error. V and J are TRBV5-4 and TRBJ2-7; D unresolved. Germline lookup yields CDR1 SGHNT and CDR2 YYREEE (reference sequence). The CDR3 is 13 residues long. V was shortened by 1 base and J by 7 bases, with 12 bases between the two germline ends. The CDR3 region is CASSLIKSVEQYF. CDR3 in DNA: TGTGCCAGCAGCTTGATTAAATCGGTGGAGCAGTACTTC.

This clonotype was counted once. This may arise from a read error, as a much more abundant clone is one base away. The chain recombines TRBV5-1 with TRBJ1-4, with a possible D match to TRBD1 (5 bases). V lost 6 bases to trimming and J lost 3 bases, with 9 bases between them. The CDR3 length is 13 residues. CDR1 is SGHRS and CDR2 is YFSETQ in the germline V gene. CDR3 region: CASKAGPNEKLFF. The CDR3 nucleotides read TGCGCCAGCAAAGCAGGGCCTAATGAAAAACTGTTTTTT. Supplemented by reference TRBV5-1 and TRBJ1-4, the full variable domain reads KAGVTQTPRYLIKTRGQQVTLSCSPISGHRSVSWYQQTPGQGLQFLFEYFSETQRNKGNFPGRFSGRQFSNSRSEMNVSTLELGDSALYLCASKAGPNEKLFFGSGTQLSVL.

In regard to this clonotype: A much larger clone sits a single nucleotide away, making a read error possible. The chain joins TRBV12-3 or TRBV12-4 to TRBJ1-5, with D hard to call. This CDR3 is built from 14 residues. V lost 2 bases, J lost 7 bases, and 12 bases lay in between. CDR3 amino acids: CASSLKFGGQPQHF. CDR3 coding DNA: TGTGCCAGCAGTTTAAAGTTTGGAGGCCAGCCCCAGCATTTT.

Of note for this clonotype: A junction end diverges from the germline sequence, so it may reflect a read error. This chain uses TRBV11-3 with TRBJ2-1; 13 bases map to TRBD2. This CDR3 has 16 residues. Germline CDR1 is SGHNT and CDR2 is YENEEA. The CDR3 protein is CASSIGTSGAYNKQFF. As DNA, the CDR3 is TGTGCCAGCAGCATCGGGACTAGCGGGGCTTACAATAAGCAGTTCTTC.

Concerning this clonotype itself: At one end the junction does not follow the germline gene, possibly because of a read error. The CDR3 nucleotides read TGTAGCTTGGCCGGGACAACCGGAAACACTGAAGCTTTATTT. Amino acid sequence: CSLAGTTGNTEALF. J is TRBJ1-1 and V is TRBV29-1; TRBD1 might be the D (6 bases). Germline loops: CDR1 SQVTM, CDR2 ANQGSEA. The CDR3 extends over 14 amino acids.

In the case of this clonotype: Germline is not matched at one junction end, which may reflect a read error. The chain links TRBV4-3 to TRBJ2-7; 10 nucleotides align to TRBD2. Germline CDR1 and CDR2: LGHNA and YSLEER. CDR3 size: 19 residues. The CDR3 nucleotides read TGCGCCAGCAGCCAAGATCTAACTAGCGGGATAGGGGGCTCCTACAAGCAGTACTTC. Translated, it gives CASSQDLTSGIGGSYKQYF.

Ten or more counts support this clonotype. The chain employs TRBV5-4 and TRBJ1-5; 7 bases are a match to TRBD1. V lost 4 bases, J lost 3 bases, and 7 bases stayed unmatched. This CDR3 comprises 15 residues. Germline V gives CDR1 SGHNT, CDR2 YYREEE (reference sequence). CDR3 bases: TGTGCCAGCAGCAAAGGGACAGACAACAATCAGCCCCAGCATTTT. Its translation is CASSKGTDNNQPQHF.

Of note for this clonotype: It may be a read error: a sequence one base away is much more abundant. The rearrangement uses TRBV6-6 and TRBJ2-7; the D is unclear. The V gene's germline CDR1 is MNHNY and CDR2 SVGAGI (reference sequence). The CDR3 loop spans 12 amino acids. The V and J ends lost 7 bases and 3 bases respectively, with 10 bases between them. CDR3 bases: TGTGCCAGCAATTCACAAGGCTACGAGCAGTACTTC. Amino acid sequence: CASNSQGYEQYF.

This clonotype was seen repeatedly, ten times or more. The V gene is TRBV20-1, the J gene TRBJ1-6, with 9 bases identical to TRBD1. Germline V gene sequence: CDR1 DFQATT, CDR2 SNEGSKA (reference sequence). V was clipped by 5 bases and J by 3 bases; unmatched bases: 2. The CDR3 sequence is 14 residues long. In DNA form, the CDR3 reads TGCAGTGCTTGGACAGGGGACTATAATTCACCCCTCCACTTT. Its translation: CSAWTGDYNSPLHF.

Concerning this clonotype itself: A read error may account for a junction end that differs from germline. V usage is TRBV30 and J usage is TRBJ1-1; the D is unclear. Germline V gene data show CDR1 as GTSNPN and CDR2 as SVGIG (reference sequence). The CDR3 is made up of 12 amino acids. CDR3 residues: CTWRRVAFEAFF. For the CDR3, the DNA is TGCACCTGGAGACGCGTGGCTTTTGAAGCTTTCTTT.

The chain links TRBV10-3 to TRBJ2-7; TRBD1 is a possible D gene (6 bases). V gave up 6 bases and J gave up 4 bases, with 16 bases separating them. Germline values: CDR1 ENHRY, CDR2 SYGVKD. The CDR3 totals 14 residues. This chain's CDR3 is CAISGDRRWYEQYF. CDR3 nucleotide sequence: TGTGCCATCAGCGGTGACAGGCGATGGTACGAGCAGTACTTC.